The 3 T cell receptor beta chains reported below all come from one sample, sequenced in a study of T-cell memory formation after mild COVID-19. TCRdb passed the 5' RACE reads through MiXCR, listing each CDR3 protein once. The sample carries 190,000 or so distinct CDR3 sequences, about a fifth recorded once. Material: PBMCs or a T cell subset sorted from them (not recorded which). The origin of the receptors is an adult woman who had mild COVID-19 (a few samples of this study predate the infection). Cell type and time point are not known.

Written as DNA, the CDR3 is TGCAGTGCTAGCGGGACAGGGTTACACCAATCAAGCTACGAGCAGTACTTC. Translated: CSASGTGLHQSSYEQYF. The chain uses TRBV20-1 and TRBJ2-7; 9 nucleotides agree with TRBD1. This CDR3 region has 17 residues. Germline CDR1 is DFQATT and CDR2 is SNEGSKA (reference sequence). Trimming removed 3 bases from V and 3 bases from J; junction bases left unmatched: 15.

The CDR3 DNA reads as TGTGCCAGCAGCCGCGGACTAGCGGGAGGCCTTGGGAACAATGAGCAGTTCTTC. Translated, it gives CASSRGLAGGLGNNEQFF. The chain employs TRBV4-2 and TRBJ2-1; 14 bases line up with TRBD2. Germline V gene sequence: CDR1 LGHNA, CDR2 YNFKEQ. V shed 4 bases, J shed 5 bases, and the junction held 10 bases outside the gene matches. This CDR3 contains 18 residues.

This clonotype has only a few counts. V is TRBV24-1 and J is TRBJ2-7; a weak D match, TRBD1 (5 bases). The V gene lost 4 bases and the J gene lost 3 bases, with 9 bases spanning the gap. Germline loops: CDR1 KGHDR, CDR2 SFDVKD. The CDR3 contains 13 residues. CDR3 sequence (DNA): TGTGCCACCAGTGACTCAACAGGCTACGAGCAGTACTTC. Its translation: CATSDSTGYEQYF.